This T cell receptor beta chain came from a study of cytomegalovirus exposure and HLA in healthy donors. Study-level background: Membership in the Caucasian-associated ancestry cluster was found for approximately 85% of about 430 genotyped donors.

The PCR used 60 Vbeta and 13 Jbeta primers. Data came from immunoSEQ multiplex PCR; TCRdb stores just in-frame clones and leaves some out. The repertoire holds 150,000 to 200,000 clones, with approximately 86% as singletons. Germline assignment: CDR1 SGHRS and CDR2 YFSETQ. This CDR3 comprises 17 residues. Trimming cost V 4 bases and J 1 base; bases outside gene matches: 11. The source of this sequence is a woman aged 18-30 years in good health and CMV-seronegative. The material sequenced was PBMCs. The V call is TRBV5-1, the J call TRBJ2-3, with TRBD1 identical over 8 bases. The CDR3 spells CASSGSPQGEGTDTQYF. The CDR3 nucleotides are TGCGCCAGCAGCGGATCACCACAGGGGGAGGGCACAGATACGCAGTATTTT.